This T cell receptor beta chain was retrieved from a study of shared clonotypes between healthy human individuals. Recent vaccinations or acute infections were absent in the healthy HIV-negative adult donors. Only Caucasian adults living in Nashville, Tennessee served as donors. The protocol was immunoSEQ multiplex PCR, while the TCRdb copy is restricted to in-frame clones and leaves out a portion. This sample has about 2.4 million clones; over 85% occur once, and the top ten carry around 0.37%. J was trimmed by 10 bases and V by 1 base; bases with no gene match: 10. Germline V gene sequence: CDR1 MNHEY, CDR2 SVGAGI. This CDR3 comprises 16 residues.

The sequenced sample consisted of naive CD4+ T cells from PBMCs. Subset: CD45RA+ positively selected. The rearrangement links TRBV6-5 to TRBJ2-1; 10 bases are a match to TRBD2. The receptor was derived from a man between 18 and 29 years old in good health. Some clones in this sample may be carry-over from other donors' samples. The CDR3 sequence: CASSYWLAGAWSEQFF. The CDR3 DNA reads TGTGCCAGCAGTTACTGGCTAGCGGGAGCTTGGAGCGAGCAGTTCTTC.